These 11 T cell receptor beta chains came from one sample sequenced in a study of cytomegalovirus exposure and HLA in healthy donors. The PCR used 60 Vbeta and 13 Jbeta primers. Method: immunoSEQ multiplex PCR; TCRdb's copy keeps in-frame clones and lacks some. This sample has 150,000 to 200,000 clones, with 70% to 75% found just once. The sequenced sample consisted of PBMCs. These receptors all come from a man aged 18 to 30 in good health and CMV-seropositive.

The chain couples TRBV7-9 to TRBJ1-1; TRBD1 might be the D (6 bases). With 5 bases removed from V and 4 bases from J, the gap between germline ends came to 17 bases. Germline loops: CDR1 SEHNR, CDR2 FQNEAQ (reference sequence). The CDR3 covers 15 residues. CDR3 sequence reads: CASSRYREGGTEAFF. The CDR3 DNA reads TGTGCCAGCAGCCGTTACAGGGAAGGAGGCACTGAAGCTTTCTTT. Full variable domain (missing parts from reference TRBV7-9 and TRBJ1-1): DTGVSQNPRHKITKRGQNVTFRCDPISEHNRLYWYRQTLGQGPEFLTYFQNEAQLEKSRLLSDRFSAERPKGSFSTLEIQRTEQGDSAMYLCASSRYREGGTEAFFGQGTRLTVV.

This clone was picked up a small number of times. The rearrangement uses TRBV19 and TRBJ1-1; no definite D call. The CDR3 extends over 14 amino acids. Trimming stripped 2 bases from V and 2 bases from J, with 9 bases between. The germline gives CDR1 LNHDA, CDR2 SQIVND (reference sequence). The CDR3 DNA follows: TGTGCCAGTAGTATATTGGACTTTAACACTGAAGCTTTCTTT. It is translated as CASSILDFNTEAFF. Based on the CDR3 plus reference TRBV19 and TRBJ1-1, the full variable domain is DGGITQSPKYLFRKEGQNVTLSCEQNLNHDAMYWYRQDPGQGLRLIYYSQIVNDFQKGDIAEGYSVSREKKESFPLTVTSAQKNPTAFYLCASSILDFNTEAFFGQGTRLTVV.

This clone showed up just a few times. The chain has TRBV7-3 and TRBJ1-1; maybe TRBD1 (6 bases). The CDR3 length is 9 residues. The germline CDR1 and CDR2 sequences are SGHTA and FQGTGA. The CDR3 is CARGGSAFF. In nucleotides, the CDR3 is TGTGCAAGGGGGGGGAGTGCTTTCTTT.

V gene TRBV29-1 combines with J gene TRBJ2-1; D is unclear. CDR1 is SQVTM, CDR2 ANQGSEA, per germline. The CDR3 totals 12 residues. V was clipped by 3 bases and J by 5 bases, with 8 bases between them. The CDR3 protein is CSVDLLDNEQFF. The CDR3 coding sequence is TGCAGCGTTGACCTGCTAGACAATGAGCAGTTCTTC.

The V gene is TRBV7-2, the J gene TRBJ1-6; weak D call: TRBD1 (5 bases). The V gene lost 3 bases and the J gene lost 6 bases, with 12 bases spanning the gap. Looked up from germline, CDR1 is SGHTA and CDR2 is FQGNSA. CDR3 length: 15 amino acids. As DNA, the CDR3 is TGTGCCAGCAGCTTGACAGAGATCTTTAATTCACCCCTCCACTTT. Translating it yields CASSLTEIFNSPLHF.

The chain uses TRBV5-1 and TRBJ2-2, with 7 bases that match TRBD2. Trimming cost V 3 bases and J 5 bases; bases outside gene matches: 10. CDR1 is SGHRS and CDR2 is YFSETQ in the germline V gene. The CDR3 spans 16 residues. This CDR3 is CASSSSGVEVTGELFF. CDR3 coding DNA: TGCGCCAGCAGCTCCAGCGGGGTAGAGGTGACCGGGGAGCTGTTTTTT.

The gene calls are TRBV6-1 and TRBJ2-5; D ambiguous. The CDR3 is 12 residues long. The V end lost 5 bases, the J end lost 2 bases, and 6 bases lay between the germline ends. Germline values: CDR1 MNHNS, CDR2 SASEGT. The CDR3 spells CASSQMQETQYF. For the CDR3, the DNA is TGTGCCAGCAGTCAGATGCAAGAGACCCAGTACTTC.

V is TRBV10-3 and J is TRBJ2-6, with D tentatively TRBD2 (5 bases). This CDR3 is built from 16 residues. CDR1 is ENHRY, CDR2 SYGVKD, per germline. V gave up 1 base and J gave up 0 bases, with 7 bases separating them. The CDR3 sequence is CAISEFGSSGANVLTF. In DNA form, the CDR3 reads TGTGCCATCAGTGAGTTTGGGAGCTCTGGGGCCAACGTCCTGACTTTC.

This clone was recorded once. This rearrangement joins TRBV30 to TRBJ1-5; D is unclear. With 2 bases removed from V and 5 bases from J, the gap between germline ends came to 10 bases. The CDR3 consists of 13 residues. Looked up from germline, CDR1 is GTSNPN and CDR2 is SVGIG (reference sequence). CDR3 bases: TGTGCCTGGAGTACGGGGATCGATCAGCCCCAGCATTTT. It codes for CAWSTGIDQPQHF.

The gene calls are TRBV2 and TRBJ1-3; 8 bases match TRBD1. The junction had 2 bases not matched to a gene; V was cut back by 4 bases and J by 0 bases. The CDR3 covers 15 residues. Germline V gene lookup returns CDR1 SNHLY and CDR2 FYNNEI. The CDR3 DNA follows: TGTGCCAGCAGTGGGACAGGGAACTCTGGAAACACCATATATTTT. Translation gives CASSGTGNSGNTIYF.

The chain uses TRBV11-2 and TRBJ2-2, with D possibly being TRBD2 (5 bases). The CDR3 consists of 14 residues. CDR1 and CDR2 (germline): SGHAT, FQNNGV. The ends were cut back, 2 bases at V and 7 bases at J, with 11 bases in the middle. The CDR3: CASSLLTSSGELFF. The CDR3 bases are TGTGCCAGCAGCTTACTTACTAGTAGCGGGGAGCTGTTTTTT. Combining the CDR3 with reference TRBV11-2 and TRBJ2-2 gives the whole variable domain EAGVAQSPRYKIIEKRQSVAFWCNPISGHATLYWYQQILGQGPKLLIQFQNNGVVDDSQLPKDRFSAERLKGVDSTLKIQPAKLEDSAVYLCASSLLTSSGELFFGEGSRLTVL.